Each of the 8 T cell receptor beta chains below was sequenced from the same sample in a study of T cell repertoires in ileal Crohn's disease. Sample time point: proximal margin of the surgical specimen (macroscopically non-inflamed). TCRdb's copy holds only in-frame clones and misses some; the assay was immunoSEQ multiplex PCR. Here the sample spans 3,100 or so clones, 55% to 75% being singletons. Sequencing was done on a sample of ileal tissue. The receptors were gathered from an adult with Crohn's disease.

This clone was found a few times. This chain uses TRBV7-2 with TRBJ2-7, with 7 positions matching TRBD2. The CDR3 runs to 16 residues. In germline, CDR1 is SGHTA, CDR2 FQGNSA. V trimming: 6 bases; J trimming: 0 bases; junction bases outside the gene matches: 11. CDR3 coding DNA: TGTGCCAGCAGAATAGCGGCTAGCGGAAGCTCCTACGAGCAGTACTTC. Translation: CASRIAASGSSYEQYF.

CDR3 region: CASSLVGDNSPLHF. The CDR3 bases are TGTGCCAGCAGCTTGGTAGGGGATAATTCACCCCTCCACTTT. J is TRBJ1-6 and V is TRBV5-6; D might be TRBD1 (5 bases). The CDR3 loop spans 14 amino acids. V gave up 0 bases and J gave up 5 bases, with 6 bases separating them. The germline V gene encodes CDR1 SGHDT and CDR2 YYEEEE.

The chain carries TRBV5-1 and TRBJ2-6; D gene ambiguous. Germline V CDR1 and CDR2: SGHRS, YFSETQ. The CDR3 runs 15 residues. V gave up 3 bases and J gave up 3 bases, with 10 bases separating them. CDR3 bases: TGCGCCAGCAGCTACACGAGTAGTGGGGCCAACGTCCTGACTTTC. It yields the protein CASSYTSSGANVLTF.

This clone is categorized as large. The genes are TRBV2 and TRBJ2-2; possible D gene TRBD1, 5 bases. The CDR3 totals 14 residues. The ends were cut back, 4 bases at V and 6 bases at J, with 12 bases in the middle. Looked up from germline, CDR1 is SNHLY and CDR2 is FYNNEI. In nucleotides, the CDR3 is TGTGCCAGCAGTGGGGGCCTATGGTCCGGGGAGCTGTTTTTT. This encodes CASSGGLWSGELFF.

The chain couples TRBV7-9 to TRBJ2-5; the D gene is possibly TRBD1 (5 bases). The CDR3 is 16 residues long. Looked up from germline, CDR1 is SEHNR and CDR2 is FQNEAQ (reference sequence). The V and J ends lost 4 bases and 5 bases respectively, with 20 bases between them. CDR3 bases: TGTGCCAGCAGCTCCAACCAGGGATTTTCAATCGAGACCCAGTACTTC. Translating it yields CASSSNQGFSIETQYF.

The chain couples TRBV7-8 to TRBJ1-5; D unclear. CDR3 length: 14 residues. V was pared by 1 base and J by 9 bases, with 13 bases between. The germline V gene encodes CDR1 SGHVS and CDR2 FQNEAQ. The CDR3 region is CASSLVDSGPPQHF. Written as DNA, the CDR3 is TGTGCCAGCAGCTTAGTGGATAGTGGGCCGCCCCAGCATTTT.

This rearrangement joins TRBV30 to TRBJ1-2; D possibly corresponds to TRBD1 (6 bases). Germline loops: CDR1 GTSNPN, CDR2 SVGIG (reference sequence). This CDR3 has 13 residues. Trimming stripped 1 base from V and 4 bases from J, with 10 bases between. CDR3 protein: CAWSGKGGYGYTF. CDR3 nucleotides: TGTGCCTGGAGTGGAAAGGGGGGCTATGGCTACACCTTC.

V gene TRBV18 combines with J gene TRBJ1-2; D is undetermined. Germline-derived CDR1 and CDR2 are KGHSH and LQKENI. The CDR3 consists of 12 residues. The V end lost 3 bases, the J end lost 6 bases, and 8 bases lay between the germline ends. In DNA, the CDR3 is TGTGCCAGCTCACCGGCCCCCGATGGCTACACCTTC. Encoded protein: CASSPAPDGYTF.